What follows is one T cell receptor (beta chain) and its context. Its antigen is undetermined. This table comes from immunoSEQ multiplex PCR, and its TCRdb copy is limited to in-frame clones, with some not included. The sample records about 110,000 clones, 70% to 90% being singletons. This specimen belongs to a study of cytomegalovirus exposure and HLA in healthy donors. On the study more broadly: It was reported in a later analysis that the 90 to 150 validation repertoires used the same platform as the approximately 600 first-cohort repertoires.

Regarding the study as a whole: Researchers catalogued about 150 TCR beta chains as cytomegalovirus-associated.

The CDR3 spans 14 residues. Trimming removed 4 bases from V and 6 bases from J; junction bases left unmatched: 6. In germline, CDR1 is KGHSH, CDR2 LQKENI. The chain is built from TRBV18 and TRBJ2-7; 10 bases line up with TRBD1. This receptor was identified in a woman aged 18-30 years in good health and CMV-seronegative. The specimen was PBMCs. The CDR3 nucleotides are TGTGCCAGCTCACTTGGGACAGGGGATGCCGAGCAGTACTTC. It codes for CASSLGTGDAEQYF.